This entry concerns a single T cell receptor (beta chain). What it recognizes is unknown. The study sequenced cultured CD4+ T cell DNA using the Oncomine TCR Beta short-read assay. One entry per CDR3 protein, called by TCRdb with MiXCR from the PCR reads. The sample contains some 18,000 distinct CDR3 sequences, just under 30% of which appear only once. This entry comes from a study of vaccination and CD4 T cells after COVID-19. For the study at large: The stimulating agents, overlapping spike peptides, came from SARS-CoV-2, HCoV-NL63, HCoV-OC43 and HCoV-229E.

Treatment of the sample: roughly 11-day PBMC culture with coronavirus spike peptide pools or control peptides (ViraFEST assay). Antigen-specific T cell expansion with peptide pools preceded TCR sequencing in the ViraFEST approach. After culture for nine to eleven days, isolation of CD4+ T cells was performed by negative selection. Study-level results: Sampling was limited to relatively few convalescent patients, with no early post-infection timepoints studied.

This CDR3 spans 12 amino acids. Between the trimmed V and J ends, which lost 8 bases and 3 bases, there was a span of 8 bases. The rearrangement joins TRBV12-3 or TRBV12-4 to TRBJ2-1; no clear D. This sequence originates from a human donor with COVID-19. Source material: cultured CD4+ T cells from blood. CDR3 sequence: CASHQDYNEQFF. The CDR3 nucleotides read TGTGCCAGCCATCAGGACTACAATGAGCAGTTCTTC.